Shown below are 5 T cell receptor beta chains from a single sample sequenced in a study of Ad26.COV2.S vaccination and SARS-CoV-2 variants. Assay: immunoSEQ multiplex PCR; the TCRdb copy retains only in-frame clones and omits some. The sample consists of about 350,000 clones, roughly nine tenths of them appearing once. The sample was peripheral blood, taken after recovery from COVID-19. The source is a human donor who had recovered from COVID-19.

The rearrangement links TRBV12-3 or TRBV12-4 to TRBJ2-2; D possibly corresponds to TRBD1 (5 bases). The CDR3 is 12 amino acids. V was trimmed by 6 bases and J by 11 bases, leaving 13 bases between them. The CDR3 nucleotides are TGTGCCAGCAGCCGTCGACAGCCCGAGCTGTTTTTT. Protein sequence: CASSRRQPELFF.

This sequence joins TRBV5-6 and TRBJ2-5; D call uncertain. The ends were cut back, 0 bases at V and 4 bases at J, with 13 bases in the middle. The CDR3 has 15 amino acids. CDR1 SGHDT and CDR2 YYEEEE come from the germline V gene. In DNA, the CDR3 is TGTGCCAGCAGCTTGGCTCTAGAAAGCCTAGAGACCCAGTACTTC. As protein: CASSLALESLETQYF.

This chain uses TRBV20-1 with TRBJ2-3, with D hard to call. The germline CDR1 and CDR2 sequences are DFQATT and SNEGSKA (reference sequence). The CDR3 covers 10 residues. Trimming took off 5 bases at V and 10 bases at J, with 10 bases between the two ends. CDR3 sequence: CSALKGSQYF. CDR3 nucleotide sequence: TGCAGTGCTTTAAAGGGCTCGCAGTATTTT.

The sample holds one count of this clone. The V gene is TRBV7-3, the J gene TRBJ2-3; 7 bases line up with TRBD2. The germline V gene has CDR1 SGHTA and CDR2 FQGTGA. Trimming at V came to 5 bases and at J to 4 bases, leaving 9 bases not matched to a gene. The CDR3 length is 15 residues. As DNA, the CDR3 is TGTGCCAGCAGCCCCCAAGCGGGGAATTCAGATACGCAGTATTTT. Its translation is CASSPQAGNSDTQYF.

This chain connects TRBV29-1 to TRBJ1-1; 7 positions agree with TRBD1. V gave up 2 bases and J gave up 4 bases; unmatched junction bases: 4. In germline, CDR1 is SQVTM, CDR2 ANQGSEA. This CDR3 has 13 amino acids. The CDR3: CSVERGRLTEAFF. CDR3 DNA: TGCAGCGTTGAAAGGGGGCGACTCACTGAAGCTTTCTTT.